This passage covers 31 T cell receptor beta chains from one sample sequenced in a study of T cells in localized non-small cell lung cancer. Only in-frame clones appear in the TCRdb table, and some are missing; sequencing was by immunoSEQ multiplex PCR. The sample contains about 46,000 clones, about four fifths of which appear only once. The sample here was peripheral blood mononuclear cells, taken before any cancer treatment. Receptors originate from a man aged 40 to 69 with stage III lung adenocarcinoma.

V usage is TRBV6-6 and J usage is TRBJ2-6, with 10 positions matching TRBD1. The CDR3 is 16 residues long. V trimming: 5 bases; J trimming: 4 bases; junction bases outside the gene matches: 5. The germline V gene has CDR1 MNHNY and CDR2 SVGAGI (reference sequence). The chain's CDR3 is CASSRQGARGANVLTF. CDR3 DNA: TGTGCCAGCAGTAGACAGGGGGCGCGGGGGGCCAACGTCCTGACTTTC.

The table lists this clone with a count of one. Here the CDR3 reads CASSEWGGLGYGYTF. The CDR3 DNA sequence: TGTGCCAGCAGTGAATGGGGGGGGCTCGGCTATGGCTACACCTTC. J is TRBJ1-2 and V is TRBV25-1; D possibly corresponds to TRBD1 (6 bases). Germline V CDR1 and CDR2: MGHDK, SYGVNS. Trimming shortened V by 1 base and J by 4 bases, and 13 bases separated the two germline ends. The CDR3 runs to 15 residues.

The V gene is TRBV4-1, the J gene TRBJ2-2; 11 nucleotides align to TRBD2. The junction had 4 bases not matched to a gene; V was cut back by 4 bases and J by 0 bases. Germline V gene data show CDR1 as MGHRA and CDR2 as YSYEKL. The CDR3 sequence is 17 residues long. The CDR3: CASSPLAGATNTGELFF. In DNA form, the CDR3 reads TGCGCCAGCAGCCCACTAGCGGGGGCGACGAACACCGGGGAGCTGTTTTTT.

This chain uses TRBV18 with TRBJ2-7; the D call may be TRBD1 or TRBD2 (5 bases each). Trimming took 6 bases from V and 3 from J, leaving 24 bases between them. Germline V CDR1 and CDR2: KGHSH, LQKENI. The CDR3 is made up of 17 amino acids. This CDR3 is CASSPRRGLVGDYEQYF. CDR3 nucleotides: TGTGCCAGCTCCCCCCGACGGGGCCTCGTTGGAGACTACGAGCAGTACTTC.

CDR3 residues: CASSSSLAHGINEQYF. In nucleotides, the CDR3 is TGTGCCAGCAGTTCCAGCCTTGCACACGGAATAAACGAGCAGTACTTC. The chain is built from TRBV27 and TRBJ2-7; D unresolved. The V and J ends lost 4 bases and 5 bases respectively, with 21 bases between them. CDR1 MNHEY and CDR2 SMNVEV come from the germline V gene (reference sequence). The CDR3 consists of 16 residues.

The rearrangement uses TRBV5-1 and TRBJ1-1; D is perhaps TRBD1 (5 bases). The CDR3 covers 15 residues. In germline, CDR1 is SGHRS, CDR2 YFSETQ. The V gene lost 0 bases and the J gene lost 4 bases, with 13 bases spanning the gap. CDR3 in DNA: TGCGCCAGCAGCTTGGATGGGACTTCCGGCACTGAAGCTTTCTTT. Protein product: CASSLDGTSGTEAFF.

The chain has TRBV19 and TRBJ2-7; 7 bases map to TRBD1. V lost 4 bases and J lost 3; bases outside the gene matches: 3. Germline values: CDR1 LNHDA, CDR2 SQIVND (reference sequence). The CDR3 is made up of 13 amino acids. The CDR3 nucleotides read TGTGCCAGTAGTAAGGGACAGTACTACGAGCAGTACTTC. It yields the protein CASSKGQYYEQYF.

In DNA form, the CDR3 reads TGCGCCAGCAGCTTGGCCGTGGGGGGAAACGAGCAGTACTTC. Translated: CASSLAVGGNEQYF. The chain employs TRBV5-1 and TRBJ2-7; D is possibly TRBD2 (6 bases). CDR3 length: 14 amino acids. Germline V CDR1 and CDR2: SGHRS, YFSETQ. V was shortened by 0 bases and J by 5 bases, with 12 bases between the two germline ends.

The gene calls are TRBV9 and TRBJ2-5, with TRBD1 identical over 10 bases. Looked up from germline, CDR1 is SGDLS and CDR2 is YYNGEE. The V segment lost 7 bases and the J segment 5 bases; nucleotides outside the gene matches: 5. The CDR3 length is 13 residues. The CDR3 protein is CASRGTGDETQYF. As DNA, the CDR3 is TGTGCCAGCCGGGGGACAGGGGATGAGACCCAGTACTTC.

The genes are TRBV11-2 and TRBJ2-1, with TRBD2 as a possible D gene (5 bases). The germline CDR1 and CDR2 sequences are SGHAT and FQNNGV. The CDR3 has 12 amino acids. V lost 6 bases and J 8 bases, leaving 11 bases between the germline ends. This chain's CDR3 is CASRKRGDEQFF. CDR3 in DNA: TGTGCCAGCAGAAAACGGGGAGATGAGCAGTTCTTC.

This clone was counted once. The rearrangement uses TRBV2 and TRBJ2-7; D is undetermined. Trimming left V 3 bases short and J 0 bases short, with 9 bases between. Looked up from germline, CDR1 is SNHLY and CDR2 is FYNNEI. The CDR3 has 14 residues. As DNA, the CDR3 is TGTGCCAGCAGTGATTGGCAGTACTCCTACGAGCAGTACTTC. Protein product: CASSDWQYSYEQYF.

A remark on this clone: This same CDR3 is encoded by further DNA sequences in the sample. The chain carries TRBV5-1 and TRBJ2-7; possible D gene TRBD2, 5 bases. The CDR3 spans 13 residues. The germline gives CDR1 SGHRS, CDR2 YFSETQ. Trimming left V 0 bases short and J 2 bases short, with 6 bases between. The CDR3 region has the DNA TGCGCCAGCAGCTTGGGGCGGGCCTACGAGCAGTACTTC. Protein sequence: CASSLGRAYEQYF.

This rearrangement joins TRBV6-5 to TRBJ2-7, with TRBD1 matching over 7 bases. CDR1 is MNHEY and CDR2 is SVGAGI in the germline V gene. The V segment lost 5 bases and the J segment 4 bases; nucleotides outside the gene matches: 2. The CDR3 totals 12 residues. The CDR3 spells CASSRDRYEQYF. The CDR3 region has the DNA TGTGCCAGCAGTCGGGACAGATACGAGCAGTACTTC.

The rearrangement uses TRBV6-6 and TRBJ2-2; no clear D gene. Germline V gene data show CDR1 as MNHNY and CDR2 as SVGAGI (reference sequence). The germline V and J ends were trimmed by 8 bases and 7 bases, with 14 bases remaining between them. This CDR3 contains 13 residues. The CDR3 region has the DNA TGTGCCAGCTCGACCGGGCCCCACGGGGAGCTGTTTTTT. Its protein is CASSTGPHGELFF.

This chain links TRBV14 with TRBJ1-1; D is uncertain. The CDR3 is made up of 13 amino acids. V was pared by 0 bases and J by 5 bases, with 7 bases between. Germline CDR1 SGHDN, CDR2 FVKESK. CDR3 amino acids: CASSQELLTEAFF. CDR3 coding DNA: TGTGCCAGCAGCCAAGAACTGCTTACTGAAGCTTTCTTT.

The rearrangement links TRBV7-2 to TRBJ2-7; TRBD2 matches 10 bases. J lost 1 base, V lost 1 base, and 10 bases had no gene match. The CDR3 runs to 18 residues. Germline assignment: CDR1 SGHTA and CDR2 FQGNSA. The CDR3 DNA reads TGTGCCAGCAGCTTAGACGTTCTGGTAGCGGGGGGTTCCTACGAGCAGTACTTC. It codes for CASSLDVLVAGGSYEQYF.

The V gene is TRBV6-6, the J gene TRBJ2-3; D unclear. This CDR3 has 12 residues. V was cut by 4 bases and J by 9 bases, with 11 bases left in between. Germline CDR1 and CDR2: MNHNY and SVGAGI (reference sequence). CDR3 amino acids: CASSSGWATQYF. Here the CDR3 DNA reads TGTGCCAGCAGTTCGGGTTGGGCGACGCAGTATTTT.

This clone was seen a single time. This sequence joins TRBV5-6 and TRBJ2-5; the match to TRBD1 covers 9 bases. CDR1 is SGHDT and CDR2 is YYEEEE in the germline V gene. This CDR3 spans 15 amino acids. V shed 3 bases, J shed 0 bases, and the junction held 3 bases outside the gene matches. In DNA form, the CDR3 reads TGTGCCAGCAGCTCCTGGACAGGGGACCAAGAGACCCAGTACTTC. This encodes CASSSWTGDQETQYF.

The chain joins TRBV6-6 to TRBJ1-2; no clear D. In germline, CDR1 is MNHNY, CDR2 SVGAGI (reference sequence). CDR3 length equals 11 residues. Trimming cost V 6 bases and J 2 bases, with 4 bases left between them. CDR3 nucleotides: TGTGCCAGCAGCCAGAACTATGGCTACACCTTC. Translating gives CASSQNYGYTF.

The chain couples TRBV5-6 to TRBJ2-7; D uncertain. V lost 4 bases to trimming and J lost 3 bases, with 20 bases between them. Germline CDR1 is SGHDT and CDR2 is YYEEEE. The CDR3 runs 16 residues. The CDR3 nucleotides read TGTGCCAGCAGCCCCCTCCTGATTTCCTTAGACTACGAGCAGTACTTC. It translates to CASSPLLISLDYEQYF. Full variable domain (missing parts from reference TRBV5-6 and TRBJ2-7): DAGVTQSPTHLIKTRGQQVTLRCSPKSGHDTVSWYQQALGQGPQFIFQYYEEEERQRGNFPDRFSGHQFPNYSSELNVNALLLGDSALYLCASSPLLISLDYEQYFGPGTRLTVT.

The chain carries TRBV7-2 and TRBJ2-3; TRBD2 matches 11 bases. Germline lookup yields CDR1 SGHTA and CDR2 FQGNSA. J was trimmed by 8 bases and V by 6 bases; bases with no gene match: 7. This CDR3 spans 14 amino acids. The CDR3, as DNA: TGTGCCAGCAGTTTTAGCGGGGGGGCTAGTACGCAGTATTTT. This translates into CASSFSGGASTQYF.

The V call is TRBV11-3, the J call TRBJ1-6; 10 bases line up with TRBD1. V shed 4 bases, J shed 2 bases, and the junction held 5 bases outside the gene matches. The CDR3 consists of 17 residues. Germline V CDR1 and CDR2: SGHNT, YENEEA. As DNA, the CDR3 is TGTGCCAGCAGCTCATGGACAGGGGGGGCCTATAATTCACCCCTCCACTTT. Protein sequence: CASSSWTGGAYNSPLHF.

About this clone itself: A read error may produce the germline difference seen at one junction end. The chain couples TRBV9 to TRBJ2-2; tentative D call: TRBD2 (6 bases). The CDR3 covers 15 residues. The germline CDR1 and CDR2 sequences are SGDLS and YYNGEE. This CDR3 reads CASTVARGEAGELFF. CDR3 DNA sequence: TGTGCCAGCACCGTAGCGCGGGGAGAAGCCGGGGAGCTGTTTTTT.

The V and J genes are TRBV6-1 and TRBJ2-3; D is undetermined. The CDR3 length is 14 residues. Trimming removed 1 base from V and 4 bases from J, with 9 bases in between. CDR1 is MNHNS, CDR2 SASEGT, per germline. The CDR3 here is CASSEEWTADTQYF. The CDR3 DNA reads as TGTGCCAGCAGTGAAGAATGGACGGCAGATACGCAGTATTTT.

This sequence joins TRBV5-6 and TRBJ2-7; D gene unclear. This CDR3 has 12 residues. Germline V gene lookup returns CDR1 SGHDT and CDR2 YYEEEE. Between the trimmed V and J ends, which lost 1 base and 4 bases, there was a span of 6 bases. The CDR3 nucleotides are TGTGCCAGCAGCTTGATCGGGTACGAGCAGTACTTC. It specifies CASSLIGYEQYF.

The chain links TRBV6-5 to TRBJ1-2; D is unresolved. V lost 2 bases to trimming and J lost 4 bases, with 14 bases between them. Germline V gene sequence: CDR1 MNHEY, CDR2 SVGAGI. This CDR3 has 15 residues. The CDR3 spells CASSYLGGWGYGYTF. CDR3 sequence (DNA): TGTGCCAGCAGTTACCTCGGCGGATGGGGCTATGGCTACACCTTC.

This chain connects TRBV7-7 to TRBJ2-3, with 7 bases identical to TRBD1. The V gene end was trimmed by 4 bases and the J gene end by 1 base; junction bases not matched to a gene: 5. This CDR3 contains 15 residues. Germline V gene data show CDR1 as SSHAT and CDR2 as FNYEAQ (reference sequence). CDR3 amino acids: CASSSDRDGTDTQYF. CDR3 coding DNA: TGTGCCAGCAGCTCAGACAGGGATGGCACAGATACGCAGTATTTT.

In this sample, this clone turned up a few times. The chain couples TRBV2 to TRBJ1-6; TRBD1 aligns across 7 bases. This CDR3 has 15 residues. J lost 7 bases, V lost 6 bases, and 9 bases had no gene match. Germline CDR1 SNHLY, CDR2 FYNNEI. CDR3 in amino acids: CASSVDRAENSPLHF. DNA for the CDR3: TGTGCCAGCAGCGTAGACAGGGCTGAAAATTCACCCCTCCACTTT.

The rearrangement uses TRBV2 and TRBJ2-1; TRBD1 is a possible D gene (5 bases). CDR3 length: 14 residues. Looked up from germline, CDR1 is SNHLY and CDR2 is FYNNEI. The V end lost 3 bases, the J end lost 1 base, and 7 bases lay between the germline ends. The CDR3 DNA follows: TGTGCCAGCAGTGAGGGGCCGTCCTACAATGAGCAGTTCTTC. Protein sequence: CASSEGPSYNEQFF.

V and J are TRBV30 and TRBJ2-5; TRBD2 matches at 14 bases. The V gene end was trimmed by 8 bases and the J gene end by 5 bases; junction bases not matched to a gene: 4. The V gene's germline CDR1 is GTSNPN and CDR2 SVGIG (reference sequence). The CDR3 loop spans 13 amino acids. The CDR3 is CAGRLAGGETQYF. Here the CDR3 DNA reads TGTGCCGGACGACTAGCGGGGGGGGAGACCCAGTACTTC.

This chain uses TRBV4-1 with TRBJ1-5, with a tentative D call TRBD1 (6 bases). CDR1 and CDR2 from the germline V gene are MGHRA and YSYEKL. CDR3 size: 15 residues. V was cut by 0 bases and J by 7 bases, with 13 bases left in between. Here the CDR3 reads CASSQEGQGRQPQHF. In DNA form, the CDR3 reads TGCGCCAGCAGCCAAGAGGGGCAGGGGAGGCAGCCCCAGCATTTT.